This TCR beta chain was obtained from a study of T cell responses to AZD1222 COVID-19 vaccine. Overall study findings and caveats: Among those given AZD1222, only 5 to 7 were seropositive at baseline. Most donors were white British and more were female, and clonal diversity was possibly underestimated.

V was trimmed by 4 bases and J by 0 bases, leaving 13 bases between them. CDR3 length: 16 amino acids. The germline CDR1 and CDR2 sequences are LNHDA and SQIVND (reference sequence). This clone has just one count. Its specificity is unknown. The assay was immunoSEQ multiplex PCR, and TCRdb's table has in-frame clones only and misses some. The repertoire includes about 75,000 clones, around 88% of them detected once, and 9% to 10% sits in the top ten. The sample here was peripheral blood, taken 28 days after the second dose of the MenACWY control vaccine. This clonotype was sampled from an adult who received the MenACWY meningococcal vaccine as a control. The V call is TRBV19, the J call TRBJ1-3; D is perhaps TRBD1 (5 bases). DNA of the CDR3: TGTGCCAGTAGTAGACAGACAGCTGACTCTGGAAACACCATATATTTT. Its protein is CASSRQTADSGNTIYF.